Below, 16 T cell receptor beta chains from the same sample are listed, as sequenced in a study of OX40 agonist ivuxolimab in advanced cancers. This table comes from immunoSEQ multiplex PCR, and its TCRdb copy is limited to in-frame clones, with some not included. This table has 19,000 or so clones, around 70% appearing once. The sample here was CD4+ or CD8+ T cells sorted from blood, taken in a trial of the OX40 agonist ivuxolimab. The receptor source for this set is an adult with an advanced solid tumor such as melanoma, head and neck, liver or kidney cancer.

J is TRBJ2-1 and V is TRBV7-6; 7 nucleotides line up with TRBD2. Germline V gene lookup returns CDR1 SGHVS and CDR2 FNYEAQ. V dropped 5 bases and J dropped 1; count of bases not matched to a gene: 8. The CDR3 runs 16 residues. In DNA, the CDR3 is TGTGCCAGCAGCCCATTTGCGGGGGAGTCCTACAATGAGCAGTTCTTC. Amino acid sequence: CASSPFAGESYNEQFF. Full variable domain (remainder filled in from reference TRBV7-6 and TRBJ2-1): GAGVSQSPRYKVTKRGQDVALRCDPISGHVSLYWYRQALGQGPEFLTYFNYEAQQDKSGLPNDRFSAERPEGSISTLTIQRTEQRDSAMYRCASSPFAGESYNEQFFGPGTRLTVL.

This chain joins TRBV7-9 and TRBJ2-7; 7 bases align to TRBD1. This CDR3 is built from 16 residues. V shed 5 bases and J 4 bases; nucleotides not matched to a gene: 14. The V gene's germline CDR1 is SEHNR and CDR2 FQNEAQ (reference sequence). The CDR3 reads CASSPPRQGPAYEQYF. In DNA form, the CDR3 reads TGTGCCAGCAGCCCCCCCCGACAGGGACCCGCTTACGAGCAGTACTTC.

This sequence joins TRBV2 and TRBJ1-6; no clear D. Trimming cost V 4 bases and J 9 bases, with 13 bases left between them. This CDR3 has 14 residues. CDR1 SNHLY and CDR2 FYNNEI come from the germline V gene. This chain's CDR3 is CASSVQASTSPLHF. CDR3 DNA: TGTGCCAGCAGTGTCCAGGCTTCTACTTCACCCCTCCACTTT.

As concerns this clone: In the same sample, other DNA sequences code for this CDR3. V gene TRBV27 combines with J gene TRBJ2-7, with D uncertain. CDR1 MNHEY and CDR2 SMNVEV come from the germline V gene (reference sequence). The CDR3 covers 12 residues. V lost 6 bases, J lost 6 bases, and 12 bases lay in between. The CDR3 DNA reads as TGTGCCAGCAGCCCTACCCCCCCCGAGCAGTACTTC. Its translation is CASSPTPPEQYF.

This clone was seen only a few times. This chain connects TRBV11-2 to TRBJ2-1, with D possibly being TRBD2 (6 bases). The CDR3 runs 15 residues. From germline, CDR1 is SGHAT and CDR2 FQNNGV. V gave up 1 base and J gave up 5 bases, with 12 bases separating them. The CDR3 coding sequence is TGTGCCAGCAGCTTAGGGGCGGGAATGAACAATGAGCAGTTCTTC. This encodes CASSLGAGMNNEQFF.

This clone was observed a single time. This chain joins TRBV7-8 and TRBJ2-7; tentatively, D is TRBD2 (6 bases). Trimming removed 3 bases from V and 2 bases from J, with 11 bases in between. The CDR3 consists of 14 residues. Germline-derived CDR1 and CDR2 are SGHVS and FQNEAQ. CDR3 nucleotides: TGTGCCAGCAGCTTCCTAGCGACTACCTACGAGCAGTACTTC. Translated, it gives CASSFLATTYEQYF.

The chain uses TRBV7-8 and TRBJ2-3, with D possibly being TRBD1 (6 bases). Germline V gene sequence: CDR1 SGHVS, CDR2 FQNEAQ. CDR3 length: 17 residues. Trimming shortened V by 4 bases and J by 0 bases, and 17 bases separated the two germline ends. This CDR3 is CASSYNPRQESTDTQYF. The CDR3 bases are TGTGCCAGCAGCTATAATCCCCGACAGGAAAGCACAGATACGCAGTATTTT. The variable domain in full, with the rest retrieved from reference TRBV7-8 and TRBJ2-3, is GAGVSQSPRYKVAKRGQDVALRCDPISGHVSLFWYQQALGQGPEFLTYFQNEAQLDKSGLPSDRFFAERPEGSVSTLKIQRTQQEDSAVYLCASSYNPRQESTDTQYFGPGTRLTVL.

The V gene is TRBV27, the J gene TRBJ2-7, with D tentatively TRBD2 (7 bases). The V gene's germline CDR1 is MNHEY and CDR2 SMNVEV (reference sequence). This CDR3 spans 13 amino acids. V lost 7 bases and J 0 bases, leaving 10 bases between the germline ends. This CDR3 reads CASTGGSSYEQYF. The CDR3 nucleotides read TGTGCCAGCACGGGGGGCAGCTCCTACGAGCAGTACTTC.

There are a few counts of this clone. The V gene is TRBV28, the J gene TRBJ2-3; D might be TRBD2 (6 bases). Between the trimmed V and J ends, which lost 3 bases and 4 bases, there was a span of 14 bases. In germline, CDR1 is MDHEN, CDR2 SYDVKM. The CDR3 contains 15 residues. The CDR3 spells CASSFLAEGPDTQYF. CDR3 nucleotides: TGTGCCAGCAGTTTTTTAGCGGAGGGCCCAGATACGCAGTATTTT.

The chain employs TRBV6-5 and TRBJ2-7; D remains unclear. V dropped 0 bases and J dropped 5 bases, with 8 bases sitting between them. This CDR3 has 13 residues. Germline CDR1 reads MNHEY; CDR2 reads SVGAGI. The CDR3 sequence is CASSYSISHEQYF. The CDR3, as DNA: TGTGCCAGCAGTTACTCGATATCACACGAGCAGTACTTC.

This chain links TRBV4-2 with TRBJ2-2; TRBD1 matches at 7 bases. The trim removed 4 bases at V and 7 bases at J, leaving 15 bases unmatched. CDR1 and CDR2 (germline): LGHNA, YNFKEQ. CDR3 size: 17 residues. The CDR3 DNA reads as TGTGCCAGCAGCCTAGGCGGAAATGAGGGGGCCCGCGGGGAGCTGTTTTTT. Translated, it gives CASSLGGNEGARGELFF.

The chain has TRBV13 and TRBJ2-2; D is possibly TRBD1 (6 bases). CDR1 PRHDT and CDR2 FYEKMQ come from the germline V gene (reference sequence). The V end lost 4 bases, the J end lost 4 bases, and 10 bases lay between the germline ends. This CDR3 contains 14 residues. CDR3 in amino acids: CASSSIRGTGELFF. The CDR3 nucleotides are TGTGCCAGCAGCTCGATCAGGGGCACCGGGGAGCTGTTTTTT.

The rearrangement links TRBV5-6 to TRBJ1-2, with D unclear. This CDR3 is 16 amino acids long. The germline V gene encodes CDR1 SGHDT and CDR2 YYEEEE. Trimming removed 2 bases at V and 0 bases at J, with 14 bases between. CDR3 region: CASSFPGRAANYGYTF. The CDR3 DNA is TGTGCCAGCAGCTTTCCTGGTCGAGCAGCTAACTATGGCTACACCTTC.

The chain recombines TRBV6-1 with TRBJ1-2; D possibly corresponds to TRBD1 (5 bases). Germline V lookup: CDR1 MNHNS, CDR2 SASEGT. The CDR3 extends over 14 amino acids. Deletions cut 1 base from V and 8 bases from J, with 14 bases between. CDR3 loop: CASSEGAGLYGYTF. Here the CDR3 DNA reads TGTGCCAGCAGTGAAGGGGCGGGACTTTACGGCTACACCTTC.

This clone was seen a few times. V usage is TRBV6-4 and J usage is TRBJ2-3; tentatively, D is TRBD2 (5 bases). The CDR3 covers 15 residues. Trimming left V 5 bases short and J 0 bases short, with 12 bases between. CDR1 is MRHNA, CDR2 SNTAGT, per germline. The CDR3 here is CASSKRLTSTDTQYF. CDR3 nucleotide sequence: TGTGCCAGCAGTAAGAGACTAACTAGCACAGATACGCAGTATTTT.

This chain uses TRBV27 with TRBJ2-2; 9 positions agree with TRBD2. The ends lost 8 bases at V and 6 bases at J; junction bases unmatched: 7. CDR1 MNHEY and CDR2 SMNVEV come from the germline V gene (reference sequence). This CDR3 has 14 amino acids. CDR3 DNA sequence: TGTGCCAGCTCTCTAGCGGGATTACCCGGGGAGCTGTTTTTT. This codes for CASSLAGLPGELFF.